Below, 10 T cell receptor beta chains from the same sample are listed, as sequenced in a study of CD8 T cells in ankylosing spondylitis. Whole-study findings and limits: Blood of patients with ankylosing spondylitis appeared to be characterized by a TCR beta motif of several highly homologous variants.

For these receptors, no antigen is known. TCRdb reprocessed the 5' RACE reads via MiXCR and lists one record per CDR3 protein. The sample lists around 490,000 distinct CDR3 sequences, about 5.2% occurring once. Material: blood, either unsorted or a sorted T cell fraction (not recorded which). Receptor source: a male donor with ankylosing spondylitis.

The chain recombines TRBV28 with TRBJ1-5, with unresolved D. The CDR3 consists of 16 residues. The V gene's germline CDR1 is MDHEN and CDR2 SYDVKM. The germline V and J ends were trimmed by 5 bases and 2 bases, with 16 bases remaining between them. CDR3: CASSPYGRGGNQPQHF. The DNA for the CDR3 is TGTGCCAGCAGTCCATACGGTCGGGGTGGCAATCAGCCCCAGCATTTT.

This clonotype appeared many times. The V and J genes are TRBV20-1 and TRBJ1-4; weak D call: TRBD1 (5 bases). The CDR3 length is 13 residues. Per germline, CDR1 DFQATT and CDR2 SNEGSKA (reference sequence). V was shortened by 0 bases and J by 8 bases, with 10 bases between the two germline ends. Here the CDR3 DNA reads TGCAGTGCTAGAGATCGGGGGGGAGAAAAACTGTTTTTT. Translation gives CSARDRGGEKLFF.

This clonotype was detected many times. The chain employs TRBV28 and TRBJ2-2; D gene ambiguous. The V and J ends lost 5 bases and 4 bases respectively, with 11 bases between them. The CDR3 covers 14 residues. CDR1 and CDR2 (germline): MDHEN, SYDVKM. The CDR3 nucleotides are TGTGCCAGCAGTCCGTTAAGGTCCACCGGGGAGCTGTTTTTT. This codes for CASSPLRSTGELFF.

CDR3 loop: CASSQSYRGRAYEQYF. The CDR3 DNA follows: TGTGCCAGCAGCCAATCGTACAGGGGTCGGGCTTACGAGCAGTACTTC. The J gene is TRBJ2-7, the V gene TRBV3-1, with 7 nucleotides matching TRBD1. V gave up 2 bases and J gave up 4 bases; unmatched junction bases: 11. The CDR3 contains 16 residues. Germline V gene sequence: CDR1 LGHDT, CDR2 YNNKEL (reference sequence).

This clonotype was seen ten or more times. The V call is TRBV7-9, the J call TRBJ1-3; D is unresolved. CDR1 and CDR2 (germline): SEHNR, FQNEAQ (reference sequence). The V and J ends lost 5 bases and 1 base respectively, with 6 bases between them. There are 13 residues in the CDR3. CDR3 in DNA: TGTGCCAGCAGCCCCCAATCTGGAAACACCATATATTTT. Translating gives CASSPQSGNTIYF. Based on the CDR3 plus reference TRBV7-9 and TRBJ1-3, the full variable domain is DTGVSQNPRHKITKRGQNVTFRCDPISEHNRLYWYRQTLGQGPEFLTYFQNEAQLEKSRLLSDRFSAERPKGSFSTLEIQRTEQGDSAMYLCASSPQSGNTIYFGEGSWLTVV.

In this sample, this clonotype turned up many times. V gene TRBV4-3 combines with J gene TRBJ1-3; D is ambiguous. Germline CDR1 reads LGHNA; CDR2 reads YSLEER. The length of the CDR3 is 15 residues. The V gene lost 0 bases and the J gene lost 5 bases, with 11 bases spanning the gap. The CDR3 loop is CASSQDLGRRNTIYF. The CDR3 DNA sequence: TGCGCCAGCAGCCAAGATTTGGGCAGAAGAAACACCATATATTTT.

This clonotype was counted ten times or more. V gene TRBV20-1 combines with J gene TRBJ1-6, with TRBD1 as a possible D gene (5 bases). V shed 5 bases and J shed 6 bases, with 11 bases lying between them. CDR3 length: 13 amino acids. Germline V lookup: CDR1 DFQATT, CDR2 SNEGSKA (reference sequence). The CDR3 loop is CSASDQGNSPLHF. DNA for the CDR3: TGCAGTGCTTCCGACCAGGGTAATTCACCCCTCCACTTT.

This clonotype has more than one count but fewer than ten. The CDR3, as DNA: TGTGCCAGCAGCCAAGATCTGGGACAGGGGGCGGGTCTCGAGCAGTACTTC. Translating gives CASSQDLGQGAGLEQYF. V usage is TRBV3-1 and J usage is TRBJ2-7; 12 bases match TRBD1. CDR1 is LGHDT and CDR2 is YNNKEL in the germline V gene (reference sequence). V gave up 0 bases and J gave up 6 bases; unmatched junction bases: 9. This CDR3 is 17 amino acids long.

This clonotype showed up many times. The chain recombines TRBV25-1 with TRBJ1-2; D call uncertain. Deletions cut 6 bases from V and 2 bases from J, with 7 bases between. The germline V gene has CDR1 MGHDK and CDR2 SYGVNS. CDR3 length: 12 residues. The CDR3 DNA sequence: TGTGCCAGCAGGGGAAGAAACTATGGCTACACCTTC. As protein: CASRGRNYGYTF.

This chain joins TRBV30 and TRBJ1-6; 10 nucleotides agree with TRBD1. CDR3 length equals 14 residues. The V segment lost 2 bases and the J segment 11 bases; nucleotides outside the gene matches: 6. Germline V lookup: CDR1 GTSNPN, CDR2 SVGIG (reference sequence). The CDR3 is CAWSTGQGVTPLHF. Written as DNA, the CDR3 is TGTGCCTGGAGTACTGGACAGGGGGTGACACCCCTCCACTTT.